A selection of T cell receptor beta chains follows, all from one sample in a study of T cell repertoires in cytomegalovirus infection. TCRdb itself ran the reads through MiXCR, one entry per CDR3 protein. The repertoire includes 700,000 to 900,000 distinct CDR3 sequences, roughly 29% of them detected once, and about an eighth sits in the top ten. Their antigens are not known. The sequencing used cultured CD8+ T cells from PBMCs, collected from culture after CMV antigen stimulation. Receptors were obtained from a human donor in good health (CMV status not recorded). Some clones in this sample may be carry-over from other donors' samples. The CDR3 runs from the conserved cysteine through the conserved F or W. Each record gives: J gene, V gene, D gene, clone size, CDR3 protein, CDR3 DNA. The D gene is left open where the match is weak. Only part of the rows carry a size: once, few, many, or a class if the clone is expanded.

TRBJ1-2	TRBV15	-	-	CATSRVSLRVHGYTF	TGTGCCACCAGCAGAGTTTCCCTACGGGTCCATGGCTACACCTTC
TRBJ1-1	TRBV7-9	-	-	CASSLRTQGGDEAFF	TGTGCTAGCAGCTTGCGCACACAGGGTGGGGATGAAGCTTTCTTT
TRBJ1-3	TRBV27	-	few	CASSPSDRHGNTIYF	TGTGCCAGCAGTCCTTCGGACAGACATGGAAACACCATATATTTT
TRBJ1-4	TRBV5-5	-	-	CASSLPPEFNEKLFF	TGTGCCAGCAGCTTGCCGCCGGAGTTTAATGAAAAACTGTTTTTT
TRBJ2-7	TRBV12-5	-	-	CASGLGTFGEQYF	TGTGCTAGTGGTCTCGGGACTTTCGGCGAGCAGTACTTC
TRBJ1-1	TRBV6-1	-	many	CASMRRLNTEAFF	TGTGCCAGCATGCGGAGGCTGAACACTGAAGCTTTCTTT
TRBJ2-5	TRBV28	TRBD2	-	CASRSPGLAGKETQYF	TGTGCCAGCCGGAGCCCGGGACTAGCGGGGAAAGAGACCCAGTACTTC
TRBJ2-1	TRBV27	TRBD1	-	CASSPGQGGDEQFF	TGTGCCAGCAGTCCCGGACAGGGGGGCGATGAGCAGTTCTTC
TRBJ2-1	TRBV27	-	many	CASSPGSEQFF	TGTGCCAGCAGCCCCGGGAGTGAGCAGTTCTTC
TRBJ1-1	TRBV19	-	-	CASSTRDRPGNTEAFF	TGTGCCAGTAGTACCCGGGACCGCCCCGGGAACACTGAAGCTTTCTTT
TRBJ1-1	TRBV10-3	TRBD1	-	CAIRTQGGTEAFF	TGTGCCATCAGGACGCAGGGGGGCACTGAAGCTTTCTTT
TRBJ2-7	TRBV7-2	TRBD1	many	CASSLGGTGSYEQYF	TGTGCCAGCAGCTTAGGGGGGACAGGTTCCTACGAGCAGTACTTC
TRBJ1-2	TRBV6-5	-	-	CASSSWTDNYGYTF	TGTGCCAGCAGTTCCTGGACAGATAACTATGGCTACACCTTC
TRBJ2-5	TRBV29-1	-	-	CSVPTSLGTQYF	TGCAGCGTCCCCACTAGCCTGGGGACCCAGTACTTC
TRBJ1-2	TRBV10-3	TRBD1	-	CAISDPRTGTFIYGYTF	TGTGCCATCAGTGACCCGCGGACAGGGACCTTTATCTATGGCTACACCTTC
TRBJ2-7	TRBV12-3/TRBV12-4	TRBD2	-	CASSDAGGRYEQYF	TGTGCCAGCAGTGACGCGGGGGGCCGCTACGAGCAGTACTTC
TRBJ2-6	TRBV2	-	few	CASSTTLGLRGEANVLTF	TGTGCCAGCAGTACAACCTTGGGACTCAGAGGAGAAGCCAACGTCCTGACTTTC
TRBJ2-3	TRBV12-3/TRBV12-4	TRBD1	medium-sized	CASHNTGGETDTQYF	TGTGCCAGCCATAACACAGGGGGCGAAACAGATACGCAGTATTTT
TRBJ2-2	TRBV6-2/TRBV6-3	TRBD2	few	CATSPSGGAGTGELFF	TGTGCCACCTCCCCCAGCGGGGGGGCCGGCACCGGGGAGCTGTTTTTT
TRBJ2-1	TRBV7-9	-	-	CASSFGPGTGEQFF	TGTGCCAGCAGCTTTGGCCCGGGGACGGGTGAGCAGTTCTTC
TRBJ1-1	TRBV7-9	-	-	CASSGNSNTEAFF	TGTGCCAGCAGCGGGAATTCTAACACTGAAGCTTTCTTT
TRBJ1-2	TRBV12-3/TRBV12-4	-	-	CASSPSPVYYGYTF	TGTGCCAGCAGCCCCAGCCCGGTTTACTATGGCTACACCTTC
TRBJ2-5	TRBV27	-	-	CASKATDEETQYF	TGTGCCAGCAAGGCGACAGACGAGGAGACCCAGTACTTC
TRBJ2-7	TRBV27	-	-	CATSSEGQGLYEQYF	TGTGCCACCTCCTCGGAGGGGCAGGGGTTATACGAGCAGTACTTC
TRBJ1-1	TRBV6-6	-	-	CASSHLDIEAFF	TGTGCCAGCAGTCATCTCGACATTGAAGCTTTCTTT
TRBJ2-1	TRBV6-6	TRBD1	few	CASSLTGAYNEQFF	TGTGCCAGCAGCTTGACAGGGGCGTACAATGAGCAGTTCTTC
TRBJ1-4	TRBV6-4	-	-	CASSYTLPATNKKLFF	TGTGCCAGCAGTTACACCTTGCCAGCAACTAATAAAAAACTGTTTTTT
TRBJ1-4	TRBV25-1	-	-	CASSGTGGTGEKLFF	TGTGCCAGCAGTGGTACCGGGGGGACCGGCGAAAAACTGTTTTTT
TRBJ1-2	TRBV5-4	TRBD1	few	CASSRPTGPGYTF	TGTGCCAGCAGCCGTCCGACAGGGCCAGGCTACACCTTC
TRBJ1-5	TRBV6-1	-	medium-sized	CASMRGSSNQPQHF	TGTGCCAGCATGAGGGGGTCTAGCAATCAGCCCCAGCATTTT
TRBJ2-7	TRBV19	TRBD1	-	CASSIDSGTEYEQYF	TGTGCCAGTAGTATAGATTCGGGGACAGAGTACGAGCAGTACTTC
TRBJ1-1	TRBV4-1	TRBD1	-	CASSQDQGYGDRDYTEAFF	TGCGCCAGCAGCCAAGATCAAGGTTACGGCGACAGGGACTACACTGAAGCTTTCTTT
TRBJ1-4	TRBV7-9	TRBD1	-	CASSFGGGTANEKLFF	TGTGCCAGCAGCTTCGGTGGAGGGACAGCTAATGAAAAACTGTTTTTT
TRBJ2-5	TRBV12-3/TRBV12-4	-	few	CASSFLTIQETQYF	TGTGCCAGCAGTTTTCTGACGATCCAAGAGACCCAGTACTTC
TRBJ1-6	TRBV28	-	-	CASSLLAAYNSPLHF	TGTGCCAGCAGTTTATTAGCAGCGTATAATTCACCCCTCCACTTT
TRBJ1-3	TRBV7-2	-	few	CASSNLQGSGNTIYF	TGTGCCAGCAGCAATTTACAGGGTTCTGGAAACACCATATATTTT
TRBJ2-1	TRBV27	TRBD1	-	CASSQHASGQGRHEQFF	TGTGCCAGCAGCCAACACGCCAGCGGACAGGGTCGGCATGAGCAGTTCTTC
TRBJ2-2	TRBV15	-	few	CATSREAGELFF	TGTGCCACCAGCAGAGAAGCCGGGGAGCTGTTTTTT
TRBJ1-1	TRBV7-8	-	few	CASREGVNTEAFF	TGTGCCAGCAGGGAAGGGGTGAACACTGAAGCTTTCTTT
TRBJ1-2	TRBV19	TRBD1	-	CASSDRASYGYTF	TGTGCCAGTAGTGACAGGGCCTCCTATGGCTACACCTTC
TRBJ1-1	TRBV7-2	-	many	CASGRDIEYTEAFF	TGTGCCAGCGGACGGGACATAGAATACACTGAAGCTTTCTTT
TRBJ2-3	TRBV3-1	-	-	CASSHWDTPERDTQYF	TGTGCCAGCAGCCACTGGGACACACCAGAACGGGATACGCAGTATTTT
TRBJ1-5	TRBV7-6	TRBD1	many	CASSFRTGANQPQHF	TGTGCCAGCAGCTTTAGGACAGGGGCTAATCAGCCCCAGCATTTT
TRBJ1-5	TRBV7-9	-	-	CASSPESTNQPQHF	TGTGCCAGTTCGCCCGAAAGCACTAATCAGCCCCAGCATTTT
TRBJ1-1	TRBV6-2/TRBV6-3	-	few	CASSSPGRDTEAFF	TGTGCCAGCAGTTCCCCGGGAAGGGACACTGAAGCTTTCTTT
TRBJ2-1	TRBV20-1	TRBD2	-	CSARVLAGGPYNEQFF	TGCAGTGCTAGAGTTCTAGCGGGGGGGCCATACAATGAGCAGTTCTTC
TRBJ2-5	TRBV28	-	-	CASSRQDKQETQYF	TGTGCCAGCAGTCGACAGGACAAACAAGAGACCCAGTACTTC
TRBJ1-1	TRBV5-5	TRBD1	few	CASRGQGAPLGFF	TGTGCCAGCAGGGGCCAGGGGGCGCCTCTTGGTTTCTTT
TRBJ1-4	TRBV28	-	-	CASSLRRQYHHGNEKLFF	TGTGCCAGCAGTTTAAGGAGACAGTACCATCACGGTAATGAAAAACTGTTTTTT
TRBJ1-6	TRBV2	-	few	CASVLSDSLNSPLHF	TGTGCCAGCGTCCTTTCCGACAGTCTCAATTCACCCCTCCACTTT
TRBJ2-5	TRBV20-1	-	-	CSARTNQQETQYF	TGCAGTGCTAGAACAAATCAGCAAGAGACCCAGTACTTC
TRBJ2-3	TRBV6-6	TRBD1	few	CASRPGQPNSGDTQYF	TGTGCCAGCAGACCGGGACAGCCAAATTCTGGGGATACGCAGTATTTT
TRBJ1-2	TRBV14	TRBD1	many	CASSHKAGQGNGYTF	TGTGCCAGCAGCCATAAAGCGGGACAGGGAAATGGCTACACCTTC
TRBJ2-6	TRBV5-4	-	-	CASSFTGTGAGANVLTF	TGTGCCAGCAGCTTCACAGGGACCGGAGCTGGGGCCAACGTCCTGACTTTC
TRBJ1-1	TRBV12-3/TRBV12-4	-	-	CASSWPVMNTEAFF	TGTGCCAGCAGTTGGCCCGTGATGAACACTGAAGCTTTCTTT
TRBJ2-7	TRBV10-3	-	-	CAISGRGDEQYF	TGTGCCATCAGTGGCAGGGGGGACGAGCAGTACTTC